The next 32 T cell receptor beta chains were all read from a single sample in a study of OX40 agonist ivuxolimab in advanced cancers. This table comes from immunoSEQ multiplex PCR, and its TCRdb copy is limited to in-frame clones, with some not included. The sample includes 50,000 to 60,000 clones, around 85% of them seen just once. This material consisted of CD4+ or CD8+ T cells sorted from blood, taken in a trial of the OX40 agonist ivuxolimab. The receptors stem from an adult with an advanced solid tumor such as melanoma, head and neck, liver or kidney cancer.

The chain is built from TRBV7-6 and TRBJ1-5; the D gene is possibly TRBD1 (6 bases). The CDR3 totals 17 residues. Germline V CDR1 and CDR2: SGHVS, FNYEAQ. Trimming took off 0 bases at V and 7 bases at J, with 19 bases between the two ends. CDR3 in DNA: TGTGCCAGCAGCTTAGCGCAAACAGGGTTTTCGGGGCAGCCCCAGCATTTT. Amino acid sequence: CASSLAQTGFSGQPQHF. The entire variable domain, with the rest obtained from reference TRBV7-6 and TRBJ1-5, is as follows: GAGVSQSPRYKVTKRGQDVALRCDPISGHVSLYWYRQALGQGPEFLTYFNYEAQQDKSGLPNDRFSAERPEGSISTLTIQRTEQRDSAMYRCASSLAQTGFSGQPQHFGDGTRLSIL.

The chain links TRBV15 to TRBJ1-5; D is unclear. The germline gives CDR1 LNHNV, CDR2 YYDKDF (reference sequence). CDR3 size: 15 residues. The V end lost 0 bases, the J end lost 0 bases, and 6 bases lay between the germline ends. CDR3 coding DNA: TGTGCCACCAGCAGAGACCGATTTAGCAATCAGCCCCAGCATTTT. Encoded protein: CATSRDRFSNQPQHF.

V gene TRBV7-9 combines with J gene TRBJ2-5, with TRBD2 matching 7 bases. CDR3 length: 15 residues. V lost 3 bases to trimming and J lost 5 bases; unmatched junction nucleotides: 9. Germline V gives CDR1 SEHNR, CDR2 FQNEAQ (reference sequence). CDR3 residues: CASSFWGGFMETQYF. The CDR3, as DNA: TGTGCCAGCAGCTTCTGGGGGGGATTTATGGAGACCCAGTACTTC.

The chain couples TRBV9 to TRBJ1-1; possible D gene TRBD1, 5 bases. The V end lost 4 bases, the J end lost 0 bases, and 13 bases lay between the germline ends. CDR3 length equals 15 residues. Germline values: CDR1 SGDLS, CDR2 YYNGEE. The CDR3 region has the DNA TGTGCCAGCAGCTCTTACGGGACCATGAACACTGAAGCTTTCTTT. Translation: CASSSYGTMNTEAFF.

CDR3 nucleotide sequence: TGCGCCAGCAGCCAAGAGCCAGGGGGCAACACTGAAGCTTTCTTT. It yields the protein CASSQEPGGNTEAFF. This chain links TRBV4-1 with TRBJ1-1; 8 bases match TRBD1. Germline V gives CDR1 MGHRA, CDR2 YSYEKL. After removal of 0 bases from V and 2 bases from J, the junction contained 2 bases not matched to a gene. This CDR3 contains 15 residues.

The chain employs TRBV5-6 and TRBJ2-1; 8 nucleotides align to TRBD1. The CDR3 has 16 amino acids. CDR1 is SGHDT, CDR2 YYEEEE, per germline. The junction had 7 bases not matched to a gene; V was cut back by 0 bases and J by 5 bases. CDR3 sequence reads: CASSLGNRGYDNEQFF. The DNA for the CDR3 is TGTGCCAGCAGCTTGGGCAACAGGGGGTACGACAATGAGCAGTTCTTC.

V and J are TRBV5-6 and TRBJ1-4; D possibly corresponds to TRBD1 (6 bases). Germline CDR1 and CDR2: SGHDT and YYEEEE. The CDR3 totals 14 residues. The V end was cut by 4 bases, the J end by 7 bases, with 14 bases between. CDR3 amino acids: CASSTDSAGEKLFF. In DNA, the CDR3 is TGTGCCAGCAGCACGGACAGCGCCGGTGAAAAACTGTTTTTT.

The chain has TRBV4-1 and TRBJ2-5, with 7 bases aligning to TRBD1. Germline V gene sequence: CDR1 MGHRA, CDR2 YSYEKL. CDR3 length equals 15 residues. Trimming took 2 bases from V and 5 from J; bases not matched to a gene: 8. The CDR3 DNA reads TGCGCCAGCAGCCAATCCCGCCGGGACAGTGAGACCCAGTACTTC. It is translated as CASSQSRRDSETQYF.

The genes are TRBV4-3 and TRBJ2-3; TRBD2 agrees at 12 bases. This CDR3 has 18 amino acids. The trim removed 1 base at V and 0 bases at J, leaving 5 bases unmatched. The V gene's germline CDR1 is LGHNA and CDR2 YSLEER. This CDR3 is CASSQGATSGSSTDTQYF. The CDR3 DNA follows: TGCGCCAGCAGCCAAGGAGCGACTAGCGGGAGTAGCACAGATACGCAGTATTTT.

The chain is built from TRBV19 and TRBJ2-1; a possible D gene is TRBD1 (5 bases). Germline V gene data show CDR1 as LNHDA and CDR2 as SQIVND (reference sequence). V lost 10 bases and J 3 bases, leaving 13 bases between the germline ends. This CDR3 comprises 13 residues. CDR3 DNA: TGTGCCACTGACCAGGGTCTCTACAATGAGCAGTTCTTC. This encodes CATDQGLYNEQFF.

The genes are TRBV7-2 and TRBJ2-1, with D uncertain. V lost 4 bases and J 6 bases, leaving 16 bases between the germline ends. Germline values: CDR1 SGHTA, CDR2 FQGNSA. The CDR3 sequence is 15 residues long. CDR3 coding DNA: TGTGCCAGCAGCTGGTATGGACCGGAGATCAATGAGCAGTTCTTC. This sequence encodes CASSWYGPEINEQFF.

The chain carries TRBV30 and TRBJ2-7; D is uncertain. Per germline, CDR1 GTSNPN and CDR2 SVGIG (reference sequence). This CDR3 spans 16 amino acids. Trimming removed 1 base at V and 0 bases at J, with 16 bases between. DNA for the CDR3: TGTGCCTGGAGTGGTGAGTCGGGCAGTAGCTCCTACGAGCAGTACTTC. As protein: CAWSGESGSSSYEQYF.

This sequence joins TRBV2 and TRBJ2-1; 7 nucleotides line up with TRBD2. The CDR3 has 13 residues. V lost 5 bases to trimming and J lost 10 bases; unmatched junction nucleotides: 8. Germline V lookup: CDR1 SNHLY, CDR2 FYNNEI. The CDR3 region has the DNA TGTGCCAGCAGTCTTTTACTAGCGCCCGAGCAGTTCTTC. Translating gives CASSLLLAPEQFF.

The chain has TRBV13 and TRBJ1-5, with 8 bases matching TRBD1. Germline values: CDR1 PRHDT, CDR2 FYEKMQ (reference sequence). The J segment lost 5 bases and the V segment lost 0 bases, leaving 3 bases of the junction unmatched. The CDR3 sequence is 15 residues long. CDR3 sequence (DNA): TGTGCCAGCAGCTTAGGGAACAGGGGGGATCAGCCCCAGCATTTT. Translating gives CASSLGNRGDQPQHF.

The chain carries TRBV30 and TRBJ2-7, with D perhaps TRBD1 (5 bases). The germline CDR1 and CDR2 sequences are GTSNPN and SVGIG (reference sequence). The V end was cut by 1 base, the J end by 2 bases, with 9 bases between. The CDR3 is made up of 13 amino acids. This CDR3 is CAWSGTTPYEQYF. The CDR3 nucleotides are TGTGCCTGGAGTGGGACAACACCCTACGAGCAGTACTTC.

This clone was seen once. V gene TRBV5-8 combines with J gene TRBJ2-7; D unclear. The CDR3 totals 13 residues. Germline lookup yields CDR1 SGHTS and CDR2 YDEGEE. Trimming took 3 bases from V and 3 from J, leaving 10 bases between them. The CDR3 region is CASSSGRIYEQYF. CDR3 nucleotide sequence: TGTGCCAGCAGCTCTGGACGGATCTACGAGCAGTACTTC.

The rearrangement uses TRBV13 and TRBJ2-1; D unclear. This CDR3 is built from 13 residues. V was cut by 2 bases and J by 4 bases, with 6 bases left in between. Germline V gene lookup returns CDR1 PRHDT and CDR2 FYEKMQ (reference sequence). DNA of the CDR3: TGTGCCAGCAGCTTACAGGATTACAATGAGCAGTTCTTC. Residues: CASSLQDYNEQFF.

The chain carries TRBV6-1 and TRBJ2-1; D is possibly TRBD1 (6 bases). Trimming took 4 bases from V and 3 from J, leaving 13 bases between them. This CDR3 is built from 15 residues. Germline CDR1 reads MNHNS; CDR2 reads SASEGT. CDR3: CASSAGHLLYNEQFF. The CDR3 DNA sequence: TGTGCCAGCAGTGCGGGACATCTACTCTACAATGAGCAGTTCTTC.

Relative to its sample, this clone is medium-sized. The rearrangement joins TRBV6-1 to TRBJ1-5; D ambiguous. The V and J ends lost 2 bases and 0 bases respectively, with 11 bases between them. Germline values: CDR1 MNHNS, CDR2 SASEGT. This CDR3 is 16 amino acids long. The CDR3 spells CASSETATPSNQPQHF. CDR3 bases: TGTGCCAGCAGTGAAACAGCTACTCCTAGCAATCAGCCCCAGCATTTT.

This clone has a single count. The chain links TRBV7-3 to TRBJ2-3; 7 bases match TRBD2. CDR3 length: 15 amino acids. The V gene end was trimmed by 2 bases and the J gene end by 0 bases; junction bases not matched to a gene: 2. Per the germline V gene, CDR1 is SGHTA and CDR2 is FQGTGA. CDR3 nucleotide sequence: TGTGCCAGCAGCTTAGGGACTACTAGCACAGATACGCAGTATTTT. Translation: CASSLGTTSTDTQYF.

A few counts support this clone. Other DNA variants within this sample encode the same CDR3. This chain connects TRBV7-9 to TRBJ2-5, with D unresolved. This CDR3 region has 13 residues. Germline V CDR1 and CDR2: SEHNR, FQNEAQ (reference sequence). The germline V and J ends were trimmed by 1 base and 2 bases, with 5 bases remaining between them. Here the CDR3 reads CASSLGGQETQYF. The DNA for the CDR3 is TGTGCCAGCAGCTTAGGGGGTCAAGAGACCCAGTACTTC.

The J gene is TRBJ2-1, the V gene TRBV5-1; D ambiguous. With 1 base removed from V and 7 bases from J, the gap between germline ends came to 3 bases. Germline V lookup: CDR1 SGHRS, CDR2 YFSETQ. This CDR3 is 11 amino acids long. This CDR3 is CASSLSNEQFF. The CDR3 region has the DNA TGCGCCAGCAGCTTGTCGAATGAGCAGTTCTTC.

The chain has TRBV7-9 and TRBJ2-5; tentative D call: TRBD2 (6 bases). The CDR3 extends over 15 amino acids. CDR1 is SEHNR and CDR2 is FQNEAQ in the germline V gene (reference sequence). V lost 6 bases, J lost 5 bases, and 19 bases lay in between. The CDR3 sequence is CASSSPELAFETQYF. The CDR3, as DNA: TGTGCCAGCAGTTCCCCGGAACTAGCATTTGAGACCCAGTACTTC.

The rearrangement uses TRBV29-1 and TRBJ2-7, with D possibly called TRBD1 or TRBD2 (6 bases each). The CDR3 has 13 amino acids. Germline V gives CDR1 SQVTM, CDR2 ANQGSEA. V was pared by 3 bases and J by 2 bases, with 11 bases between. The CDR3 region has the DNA TGCAGCGTTGACGGGGGCATTGCCTACGAGCAGTACTTC. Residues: CSVDGGIAYEQYF.

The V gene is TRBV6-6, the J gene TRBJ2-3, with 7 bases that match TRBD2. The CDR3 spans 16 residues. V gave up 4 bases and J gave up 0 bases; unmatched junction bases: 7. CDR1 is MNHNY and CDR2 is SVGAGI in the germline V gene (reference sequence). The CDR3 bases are TGTGCCAGCAGTTCCCCCGCGGGGGAAAGCACAGATACGCAGTATTTT. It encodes CASSSPAGESTDTQYF.

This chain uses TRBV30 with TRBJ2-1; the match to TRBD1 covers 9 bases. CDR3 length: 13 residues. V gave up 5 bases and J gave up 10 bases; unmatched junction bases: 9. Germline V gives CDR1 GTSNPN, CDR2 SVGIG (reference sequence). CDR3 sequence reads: CAWGDREGVEQFF. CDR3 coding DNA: TGTGCCTGGGGGGACAGGGAAGGGGTGGAGCAGTTCTTC.

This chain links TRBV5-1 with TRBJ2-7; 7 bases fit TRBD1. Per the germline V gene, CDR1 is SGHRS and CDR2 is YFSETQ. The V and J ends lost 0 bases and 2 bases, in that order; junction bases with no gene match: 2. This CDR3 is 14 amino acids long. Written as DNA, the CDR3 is TGCGCCAGCAGCTTGGAGGGGGCCCCCTACGAGCAGTACTTC. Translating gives CASSLEGAPYEQYF. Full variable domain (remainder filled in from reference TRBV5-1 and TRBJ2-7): KAGVTQTPRYLIKTRGQQVTLSCSPISGHRSVSWYQQTPGQGLQFLFEYFSETQRNKGNFPGRFSGRQFSNSRSEMNVSTLELGDSALYLCASSLEGAPYEQYFGPGTRLTVT.

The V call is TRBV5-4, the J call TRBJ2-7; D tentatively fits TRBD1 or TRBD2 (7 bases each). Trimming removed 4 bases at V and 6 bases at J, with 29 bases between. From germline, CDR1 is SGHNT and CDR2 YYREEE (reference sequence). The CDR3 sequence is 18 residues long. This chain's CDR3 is CASSQGSLQDRERGEQYF. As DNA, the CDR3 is TGTGCCAGCAGCCAAGGAAGTCTTCAAGACAGGGAGCGGGGCGAGCAGTACTTC.

CDR3 sequence (DNA): TGTGCCACCAGCGGGGGGCTGGACTACGAGCAGTACTTC. It is translated as CATSGGLDYEQYF. The V gene is TRBV6-1, the J gene TRBJ2-7, with 9 bases lining up with TRBD2. The CDR3 sequence is 13 residues long. The germline gives CDR1 MNHNS, CDR2 SASEGT. The J segment lost 3 bases and the V segment lost 10 bases, leaving 7 bases of the junction unmatched.

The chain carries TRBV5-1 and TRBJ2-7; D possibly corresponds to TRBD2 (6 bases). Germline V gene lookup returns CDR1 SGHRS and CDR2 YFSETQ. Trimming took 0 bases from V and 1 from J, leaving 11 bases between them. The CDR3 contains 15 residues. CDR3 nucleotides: TGCGCCAGCAGCTTGGATCGCGGGGTTTCCTACGAGCAGTACTTC. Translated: CASSLDRGVSYEQYF.

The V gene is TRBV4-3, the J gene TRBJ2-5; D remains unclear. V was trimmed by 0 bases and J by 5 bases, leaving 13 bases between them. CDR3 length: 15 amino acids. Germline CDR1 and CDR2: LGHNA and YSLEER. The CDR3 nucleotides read TGCGCCAGCAGCCAAGATGTAGGGATCGAGGAGACCCAGTACTTC. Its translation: CASSQDVGIEETQYF.

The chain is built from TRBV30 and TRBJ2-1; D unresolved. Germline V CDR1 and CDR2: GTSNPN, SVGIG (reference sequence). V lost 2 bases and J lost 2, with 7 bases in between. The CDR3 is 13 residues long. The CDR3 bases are TGTGCCTGGAGTTTCGACACCTACAATGAGCAGTTCTTC. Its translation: CAWSFDTYNEQFF.